This T cell receptor (beta chain) was found in a study of regulatory T cells in long-lasting Graves disease. Points from the study as a whole: Favored gene segments in persistent disease were TRBV28, TRBJ1-2 and TRBJ2-5. No thyroid tissue was studied; the work used peripheral blood only. New patients shared roughly 980 public clonotypes, fewer than the roughly 2,500 shared by persistent patients. Patients with persistent Graves' had lower TCR diversity than newly diagnosed patients.

This clonotype turned up a few times. What it binds is unknown. As for time point: newly diagnosed GD, antithyroid drugs for less than 3 months. There was RNA extracted from PBMCs, and the TCR library was made from it. Researchers made TCR beta libraries by using iRepertoire HTBI primers and running Arm-PCR on CDR3 regions. TCRdb independently ran MiXCR on the multiplex PCR reads; one entry per CDR3 protein. The data hold roughly 380,000 distinct CDR3 sequences, with 15% observed a single time. This CDR3 has 16 residues. Trimming took 6 bases from V and 10 from J; bases not matched to a gene: 14. CDR1 and CDR2 (germline): SEHNR, FQNEAQ (reference sequence).

This sequence originates from a female donor with Graves disease. The specimen was peripheral blood mononuclear cells (PBMCs), collected at new diagnosis, from a patient treated with antithyroid drugs. V gene TRBV7-9 combines with J gene TRBJ1-4, with TRBD1 matching 10 bases. The DNA of the CDR3 is TGTGCCAGCAGGCCGCCCTACGGGACAGGGGACGGAAAACTGTTTTTT. It is translated as CASRPPYGTGDGKLFF.